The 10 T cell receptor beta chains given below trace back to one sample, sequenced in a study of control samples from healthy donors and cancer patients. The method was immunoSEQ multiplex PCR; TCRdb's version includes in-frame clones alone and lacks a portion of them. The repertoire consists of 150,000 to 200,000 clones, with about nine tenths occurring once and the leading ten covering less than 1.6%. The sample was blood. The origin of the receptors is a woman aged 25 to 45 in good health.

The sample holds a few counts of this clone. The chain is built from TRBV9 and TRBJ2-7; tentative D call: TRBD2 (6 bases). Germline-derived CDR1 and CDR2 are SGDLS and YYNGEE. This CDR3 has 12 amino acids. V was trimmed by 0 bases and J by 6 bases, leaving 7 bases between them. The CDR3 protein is CASSVVGGEQYF. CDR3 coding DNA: TGTGCCAGCAGCGTAGTGGGGGGCGAGCAGTACTTC.

The CDR3: CASRGLAGVNEQFF. CDR3 DNA sequence: TGTGCCAGCAGGGGACTAGCGGGAGTCAATGAGCAGTTCTTC. V is TRBV11-2 and J is TRBJ2-1; TRBD2 agrees at 14 bases. Trimming removed 6 bases from V and 6 bases from J; junction bases left unmatched: 1. Per the germline V gene, CDR1 is SGHAT and CDR2 is FQNNGV. The CDR3 length is 14 residues.

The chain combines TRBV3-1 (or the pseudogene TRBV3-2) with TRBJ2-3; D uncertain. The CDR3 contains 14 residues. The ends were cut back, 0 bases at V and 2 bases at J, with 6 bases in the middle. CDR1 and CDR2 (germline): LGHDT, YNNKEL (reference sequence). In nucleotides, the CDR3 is TGTGCCAGCAGCCAAGATCCGGTCACAGATACGCAGTATTTT. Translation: CASSQDPVTDTQYF.

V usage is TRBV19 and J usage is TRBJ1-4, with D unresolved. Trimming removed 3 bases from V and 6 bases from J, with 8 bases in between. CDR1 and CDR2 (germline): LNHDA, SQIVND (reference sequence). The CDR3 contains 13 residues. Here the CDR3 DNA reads TGTGCCAGTAGTATGGGTAGGGATGAAAAACTGTTTTTT. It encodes CASSMGRDEKLFF.

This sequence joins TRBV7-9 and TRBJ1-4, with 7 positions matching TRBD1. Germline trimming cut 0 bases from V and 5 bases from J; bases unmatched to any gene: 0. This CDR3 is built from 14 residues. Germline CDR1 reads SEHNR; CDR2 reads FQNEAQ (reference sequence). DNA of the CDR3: TGTGCCAGCAGCTTAGCACAGGGGAATGAAAAACTGTTTTTT. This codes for CASSLAQGNEKLFF.

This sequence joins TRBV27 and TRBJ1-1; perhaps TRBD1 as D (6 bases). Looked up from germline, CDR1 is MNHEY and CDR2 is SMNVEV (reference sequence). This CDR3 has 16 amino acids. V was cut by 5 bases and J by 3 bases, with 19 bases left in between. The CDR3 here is CASSRLNRVGDTEAFF. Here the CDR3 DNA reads TGTGCCAGCAGTCGCCTTAACAGGGTAGGGGACACTGAAGCTTTCTTT.

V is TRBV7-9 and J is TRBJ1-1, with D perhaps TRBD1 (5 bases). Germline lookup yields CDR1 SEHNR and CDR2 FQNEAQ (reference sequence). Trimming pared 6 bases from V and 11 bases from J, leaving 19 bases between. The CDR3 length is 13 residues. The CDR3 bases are TGTGCCAGCAGGTATGGGACGGGGGTGGAGGCTTTCTTT. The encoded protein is CASRYGTGVEAFF.

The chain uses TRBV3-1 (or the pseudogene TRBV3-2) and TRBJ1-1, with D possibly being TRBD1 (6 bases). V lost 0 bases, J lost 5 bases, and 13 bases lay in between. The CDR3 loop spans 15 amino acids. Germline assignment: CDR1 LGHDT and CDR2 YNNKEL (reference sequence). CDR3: CASSQDWGARTEAFF. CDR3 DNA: TGTGCCAGCAGCCAAGATTGGGGGGCGCGGACTGAAGCTTTCTTT.

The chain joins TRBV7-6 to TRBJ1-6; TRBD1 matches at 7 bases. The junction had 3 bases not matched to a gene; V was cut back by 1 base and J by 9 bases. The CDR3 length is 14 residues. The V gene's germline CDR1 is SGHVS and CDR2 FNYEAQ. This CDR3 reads CASSLGGGGSPLHF. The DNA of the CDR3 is TGTGCCAGCAGCTTAGGAGGGGGCGGTTCACCCCTCCACTTT.

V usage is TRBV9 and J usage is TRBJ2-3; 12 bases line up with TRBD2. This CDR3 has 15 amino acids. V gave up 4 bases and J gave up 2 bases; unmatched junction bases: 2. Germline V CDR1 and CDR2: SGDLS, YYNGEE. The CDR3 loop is CASSPSGGATDTQYF. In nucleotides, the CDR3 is TGTGCCAGCAGCCCTAGCGGGGGGGCCACAGATACGCAGTATTTT.